This TCR beta chain was sequenced for a study of blood T cell repertoires in COVID-19 (dated by TCRdb to about 2020). A note on the overall study: The collaborator samples originated in the United States, Italy and Spain and spanned the acute and convalescent phases of COVID-19. The repertoires were released in a freely available public database intended as a resource for research on the immune response to SARS-CoV-2. Subjects who had been exposed to COVID-19, were actively infected with it, or had recovered from it provided the deeply sampled blood TCRbeta repertoires that made up the dataset. The material from the prospective study consisted of cDNA or gDNA derived from T cells, B-cell-depleted T cells, or PBMCs. HLA class I and class II types, where available, came from metadata supplied by the sample provider rather than from assay-based typing. Sample metadata almost always included a de-identified subject ID, COVID-19 status, age in years and sex. The samples were drawn from the first 160 participants of the ongoing ImmuneRACE study and from more than 1,000 subjects provided by 6 global collaborators.

TCRbeta CDR3 regions were amplified from genomic DNA by means of the immunoSEQ Assay, a bias-controlled multiplex PCR. Per the source publication's procedure: Nucleated cell counts per sample were estimated from amplification of reference gene primers within the assay. To quantify the absolute abundance of each unique TCRbeta CDR3 rearrangement, sequence reads were collapsed and filtered. For each sample, productive Simpson clonality was calculated by taking the square root of Simpson's diversity index across productive rearrangements. TCRdb carries this immuneACCESS record with in-frame sequences only. Its versions omit some clonotypes, under half of them owing to an unresolved V gene in the studies checked, with the rest unexplained. The V and J calls and the clone size are those of that table, but D and trimming were determined from the DNA. In all, the sample holds some 25,000 clones, and roughly 89% of those were seen once. The leading ten clones occupy about 11% of the sample.

Measured from the cysteine to the phenylalanine, the CDR3 is 12 residues long. Just the 36-base CDR3 DNA is kept, in frame starting at base 1. V is pared back by 3 bases and J by 0 bases, with 2 bases lying between the germline termini. Reading the germline V gene (reference sequence) gives CDR1 MNHEY and CDR2 SMNVEV. Findings and caveats that apply to the study as a whole: The quantity of clinical and demographic metadata differed by source and by participant and was supplied without curation.

Points on this clone: The antigen this receptor binds is unknown. One base away there is no much larger clone; base qualities are not given.

Each collaborating institution followed its own protocols to collect whole blood in K2EDTA tubes. For TCRbeta analysis, collaborators shipped samples as frozen whole blood, isolated PBMCs, or DNA extracted from either of those sample types. Sequencing was performed on peripheral blood. The chain joins TRBV27 to TRBJ1-1, with the D segment identity uncertain. This TCR was sampled from a man in his 70s with acute or convalescent COVID-19. The sequenced DNA is TGTGCCAGCAGTTTCATGAACACTGAAGCTTTCTTT. This encodes CASSFMNTEAFF.